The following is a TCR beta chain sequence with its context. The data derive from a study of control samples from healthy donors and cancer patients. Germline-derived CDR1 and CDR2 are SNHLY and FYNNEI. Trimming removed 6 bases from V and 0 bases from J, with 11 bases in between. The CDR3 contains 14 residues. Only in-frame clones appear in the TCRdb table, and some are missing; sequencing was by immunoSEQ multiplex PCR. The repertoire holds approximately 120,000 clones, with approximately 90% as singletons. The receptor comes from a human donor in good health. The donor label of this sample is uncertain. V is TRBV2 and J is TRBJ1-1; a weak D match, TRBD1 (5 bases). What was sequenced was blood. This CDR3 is CASRAGHLNTEAFF. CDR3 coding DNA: TGTGCCAGCAGGGCAGGACATTTGAACACTGAAGCTTTCTTT. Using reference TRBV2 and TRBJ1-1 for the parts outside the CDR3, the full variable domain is EPEVTQTPSHQVTQMGQEVILRCVPISNHLYFYWYRQILGQKVEFLVSFYNNEISEKSEIFDDQFSVERPDGSNFTLKIRSTKLEDSAMYFCASRAGHLNTEAFFGQGTRLTVV.